This is a list of T cell receptor beta chains from one sample in a study of blood T cells in healthy people across ages. TCRdb independently ran MiXCR on the 5' RACE reads; one entry per CDR3 protein. The table records 730,000 or so distinct CDR3 sequences, approximately 39% of them present only once. Sequencing was performed on blood. The receptor source for this set is a woman aged 60 to 75 in good health. The CDR3 runs from the conserved cysteine through the conserved F or W. Fields, in order: D gene, V gene, clone size, J gene, CDR3 DNA, CDR3 protein. A D gene is named only where the DNA matches it firmly. Clone size is shown for a subset of rows, as once, few, many or a class of expanded clone.

>-|TRBV14|few|TRBJ2-1
TGTGCCAGCAGCCGAACCAACAACAATGAGCAGTTCTTC
CASSRTNNNEQFF
>TRBD1|TRBV20-1|-|TRBJ1-1
TGCAGTGTGGACAGGCCCCTTGAAGCTTTCTTT
CSVDRPLEAFF
>-|TRBV20-1|few|TRBJ1-1
TGCAGTGCTAGTACGCACACTGAAGCTTTCTTT
CSASTHTEAFF
>-|TRBV5-1|-|TRBJ1-1
TGCGCCAGCAGCTTGGTTGGGCGCAGGGCGGCGGCTGAAGCTTTCTTT
CASSLVGRRAAAEAFF
>TRBD1|TRBV6-1|few|TRBJ2-7
TGTGCCAGCAAGGGATTGACAGGGGAAAACTCCTACGAGCAGTACTTC
CASKGLTGENSYEQYF
>-|TRBV20-1|-|TRBJ1-2
TGCAGTGCTAGAGTGCAGGGATATGTTGATGGCTACACCTTC
CSARVQGYVDGYTF
>TRBD2|TRBV12-3/TRBV12-4|-|TRBJ2-4
TGTGCCAGCAGCCTACTAGCGGGAGCCAAAAACATTCAGTACTTC
CASSLLAGAKNIQYF
>-|TRBV6-2/TRBV6-3|few|TRBJ2-7
TGTGCCAGCAGTATCCAAAGCGCGAGCTCCTACAATGAGCAGTACTTC
CASSIQSASSYNEQYF
>-|TRBV28|-|TRBJ1-6
TGTGCCAGCAGTTTAGGGCACCCCAGGAATTCACCCCTCCACTTT
CASSLGHPRNSPLHF
>-|TRBV18|-|TRBJ2-1
TGTGCCAGCTCACCTCAAGCCGGGGTTGCCTACAAGGAGCAGTTCTTC
CASSPQAGVAYKEQFF
>TRBD1|TRBV5-1|-|TRBJ1-2
TGCGCCAGCAGCAGAACAGGGGGCAGTAACTATGGCTACACCTTC
CASSRTGGSNYGYTF
>-|TRBV27|-|TRBJ2-5
TGTGCCACCAGCTCTGTAGGGGACAATGAGCAGTACTTC
CATSSVGDNEQYF
>-|TRBV7-3|few|TRBJ2-1
TGTGCCAGCAGCTTACATGGGGTAGGGGCCGGGTCCTACAATGAGCAGTTCTTC
CASSLHGVGAGSYNEQFF
>-|TRBV6-5|many|TRBJ1-2
TGTGCCAGCACATCATCGGCCGGTCAGGGCTACACCTTC
CASTSSAGQGYTF
>-|TRBV29-1|-|TRBJ2-7
TGCAGCATCGAGAGGATTTATAGGGATTACGAGCAGTACTTC
CSIERIYRDYEQYF
>-|TRBV7-3|few|TRBJ2-1
TGTGCCAGCAGCGAAGGAGTAGTAAGGGGAAATGAGCAGTTCTTC
CASSEGVVRGNEQFF
>-|TRBV29-1|many|TRBJ2-7
TGCAGCGTCGAACTTGAATACGAGCAGTACTTC
CSVELEYEQYF
>-|TRBV28|-|TRBJ1-1
TGTGCCAGCAGTTTACCCACAGTAGTAGCTGGCACTGAAGCTTTCTTT
CASSLPTVVAGTEAFF
>-|TRBV7-9|once|TRBJ2-1
TGTGCCAGCAGCGCATCGAACGGTGGCTACAATGAGCAGTTCTTC
CASSASNGGYNEQFF
>TRBD1|TRBV7-2|many|TRBJ2-3
TGTGCCAGCAGCCCCGGGACAGGGGGCTTCTCTAGCGGGAGAGATACGCAGTATTTT
CASSPGTGGFSSGRDTQYF
>TRBD1|TRBV5-1|-|TRBJ2-7
TGCGCCAGCAGCTTCTCCGGGACAGGAATACGCGAGCAGTACTTC
CASSFSGTGIREQYF
>TRBD1|TRBV5-6|-|TRBJ1-4
TGTGCCAGCAGCTTGCCAGGGGGCTTTGAAAAACTGTTTTTT
CASSLPGGFEKLFF
>-|TRBV20-1|-|TRBJ2-7
TGCAGTGCTCAATGGGGGGGCAGGTCCTACGAGCAGTACTTC
CSAQWGGRSYEQYF
>TRBD2|TRBV7-2|-|TRBJ2-7
TGTGCCAGCAGCTTAAGGACTAGCGGGGTTCCCTACGAGCAGTACTTC
CASSLRTSGVPYEQYF
>TRBD2|TRBV7-3|few|TRBJ2-1
TGTGCCAGCAGCCCTAGCGGGAGAGAGCAGTTCTTC
CASSPSGREQFF
>-|TRBV2|-|TRBJ2-6
TGTGCCAGCATCCGGCGACAAACGACACGGTCTGGGGCCAACGTCCTGACTTTC
CASIRRQTTRSGANVLTF
>-|TRBV7-2|-|TRBJ2-1
TGTGCCAGCCTGGTGGATGCCTCCTACAATGAGCAGTTCTTC
CASLVDASYNEQFF
>TRBD1|TRBV6-1|-|TRBJ2-5
TGTGCCAGCAGTGAAGCCCCGGACAGGGGCGGAGAGACCCAGTACTTC
CASSEAPDRGGETQYF
>-|TRBV6-2/TRBV6-3|few|TRBJ2-7
TGTGCCAGCAGTTACGGTCTAGACACCCTCACCTACGAGCAGTACTTC
CASSYGLDTLTYEQYF
>-|TRBV9|-|TRBJ1-6
TGTGCCAGCAGCGTAGAAGGGAGGGTTAATTCACCCCTCCACTTT
CASSVEGRVNSPLHF
>TRBD1|TRBV14|-|TRBJ1-2
TGTGCCAGCAGACCCGGGACAGGACGCGGGTATGGCTACACCTTC
CASRPGTGRGYGYTF
>-|TRBV4-3|-|TRBJ2-7
TGCGCCAGCAGCCTTCCCGGGACGGCCCCCTACGAGCAGTACTTC
CASSLPGTAPYEQYF
>-|TRBV28|few|TRBJ2-4
TGTGCCAGCAGTTGGGGACTAGCCAAAAACATTCAGTACTTC
CASSWGLAKNIQYF
>-|TRBV20-1|-|TRBJ2-4
TGCAGTGCTATCGGTCAGGAACAACTAGCCAAAAACATTCAGTACTTC
CSAIGQEQLAKNIQYF
>TRBD1|TRBV20-1|few|TRBJ1-5
TGCAGTGCTAGAGGGGGACAGGGGGCCGTTTTTAGCAATCAGCCCCAGCATTTT
CSARGGQGAVFSNQPQHF
>-|TRBV6-1|few|TRBJ2-5
TGTGCCAGCAGGTGGTACGGCCAAGAGACCCAGTACTTC
CASRWYGQETQYF
>TRBD2|TRBV5-1|-|TRBJ2-5
TGCGCCAGCAGCTCTGCCCTAGCGGGAGGGCCCTCAAGGTACAATGAGCAGTACTTC
CASSSALAGGPSRYNEQYF
>-|TRBV6-5|many|TRBJ2-1
TGTGCCAGCAGTTTTGAGGGCCCGTACGGGGCAGCTTACGAGCAGTTCTTC
CASSFEGPYGAAYEQFF
>TRBD2|TRBV7-9|-|TRBJ2-4
TGTGCCAGCAGCTTAGAGGGACTAGCCAAAAACATTCGGTACTTC
CASSLEGLAKNIRYF
>-|TRBV24-1|-|TRBJ2-1
TGTGCCACCAGTGTTAACCCCGGGACGGGAAACTACAATGAGCAGTTCTTC
CATSVNPGTGNYNEQFF